These T cell receptor beta chains were read from a single sample in a study of T cell responses to AZD1222 COVID-19 vaccine. Using immunoSEQ multiplex PCR, the repertoire was profiled, and TCRdb retains in-frame clones only, with some absent. The repertoire holds 80,000 to 100,000 clones, with roughly 87% as singletons. The material was peripheral blood, obtained on day 0 of AZD1222 vaccination. The receptors were sampled from an adult in good health. Each CDR3 is given with its conserved first and last residue. Each record gives: D gene, J gene, V gene, clone size, CDR3 protein, CDR3 DNA. D genes are given only for firm matches. The size of a clone is reported for some rows only, either as once, few or many, or as a class for expanded clones.

d_gene: NA
j_gene: TRBJ2-3
v_gene: TRBV29-1
abundance: NA
CDR3aa: CSVVAPGSTSTDTQYF
CDR3nt: TGCAGCGTTGTAGCCCCAGGCAGCACTAGCACAGATACGCAGTATTTT

d_gene: NA
j_gene: TRBJ1-1
v_gene: TRBV28
abundance: NA
CDR3aa: CASSLGVNTEAFF
CDR3nt: TGTGCCAGCAGTTTAGGGGTGAACACTGAAGCTTTCTTT

d_gene: NA
j_gene: TRBJ2-5
v_gene: TRBV30
abundance: NA
CDR3aa: CAWSARGSGETQYF
CDR3nt: TGTGCCTGGAGCGCTAGGGGATCTGGGGAGACCCAGTACTTC

d_gene: NA
j_gene: TRBJ1-2
v_gene: TRBV28
abundance: NA
CDR3aa: CASRGTANYGYTF
CDR3nt: TGTGCCAGCAGGGGAACAGCAAACTATGGCTACACCTTC

d_gene: NA
j_gene: TRBJ2-6
v_gene: TRBV7-2
abundance: NA
CDR3aa: CASSLDRLSGANVLTF
CDR3nt: TGTGCCAGCAGCTTAGATCGGCTCTCTGGGGCCAACGTCCTGACTTTC

d_gene: NA
j_gene: TRBJ2-7
v_gene: TRBV11-2
abundance: NA
CDR3aa: CASSLGAGFVYEQYF
CDR3nt: TGTGCCAGCAGCTTAGGTGCGGGATTCGTGTACGAGCAGTACTTC

d_gene: NA
j_gene: TRBJ2-3
v_gene: TRBV5-1
abundance: NA
CDR3aa: CASSLTAGTDTQYF
CDR3nt: TGCGCCAGCAGCTTGACCGCTGGCACAGATACGCAGTATTTT

d_gene: NA
j_gene: TRBJ1-1
v_gene: TRBV19
abundance: NA
CDR3aa: CASSASTEAFF
CDR3nt: TGTGCCAGTAGTGCGAGCACTGAAGCTTTCTTT

d_gene: TRBD2
j_gene: TRBJ2-1
v_gene: TRBV29-1
abundance: once
CDR3aa: CSVSGLAGVSEQFF
CDR3nt: TGCAGCGTCTCCGGACTAGCGGGAGTAAGTGAGCAGTTCTTC

d_gene: NA
j_gene: TRBJ1-3
v_gene: TRBV19
abundance: NA
CDR3aa: CASSWTELAGNTIYF
CDR3nt: TGTGCCAGTAGTTGGACAGAGCTAGCTGGAAACACCATATATTTT

d_gene: NA
j_gene: TRBJ2-3
v_gene: TRBV10-3
abundance: NA
CDR3aa: CAISESSLNTDTQYF
CDR3nt: TGTGCCATCAGTGAGTCGAGTCTAAACACAGATACGCAGTATTTT

d_gene: NA
j_gene: TRBJ1-5
v_gene: TRBV19
abundance: few
CDR3aa: CASTGLDGSNQPQHF
CDR3nt: TGTGCCAGTACGGGGTTGGACGGTAGCAATCAGCCCCAGCATTTT

d_gene: NA
j_gene: TRBJ1-1
v_gene: TRBV5-6
abundance: NA
CDR3aa: CASSLAGGGTEAFF
CDR3nt: TGTGCCAGCAGCTTGGCCGGAGGGGGCACTGAAGCTTTCTTT